This T cell receptor beta chain was sequenced during a study of T-cell reconstitution after alpha-beta-depleted transplantation in children. Construction of the TCRbeta library involved unique molecular identifiers. One entry per CDR3 protein results from TCRdb running MiXCR on the PCR reads. The sample shows 250,000 to 400,000 distinct CDR3 sequences, 23% of them seen only once. Study outcomes and limitations: Most T-cell counts and diversity one year after the transplant came from T cells that were newly produced.

V lost 3 bases and J lost 3, with 7 bases in between. This CDR3 spans 13 amino acids. In regard to this clonotype: Its specificity is unknown.

The sequence came from a male patient younger than 18 who had a stem cell transplant for acute lymphoblastic leukemia, so the T cells may come from the graft donor. V gene TRBV12-3 or TRBV12-4 combines with J gene TRBJ2-3; maybe TRBD1 (5 bases). The source was PBMCs, mostly from graft donor cells, collected 180 days after TCRalphabeta/CD19-depleted stem cell transplant. CDR3: CASSFRVTDTQYF. The CDR3 DNA sequence: TGTGCCAGCAGTTTCAGGGTTACAGATACGCAGTATTTT.